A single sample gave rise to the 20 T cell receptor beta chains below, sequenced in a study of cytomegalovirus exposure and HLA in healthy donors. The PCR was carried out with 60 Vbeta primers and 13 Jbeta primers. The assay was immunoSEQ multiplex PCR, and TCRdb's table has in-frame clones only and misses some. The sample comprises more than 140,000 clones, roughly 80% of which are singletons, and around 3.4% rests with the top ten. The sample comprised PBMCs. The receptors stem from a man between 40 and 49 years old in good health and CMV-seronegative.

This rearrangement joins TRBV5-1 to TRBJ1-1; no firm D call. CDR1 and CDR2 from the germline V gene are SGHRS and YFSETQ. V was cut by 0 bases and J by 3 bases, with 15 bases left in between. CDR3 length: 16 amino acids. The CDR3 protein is CASSLAGILGDTEAFF. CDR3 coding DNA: TGCGCCAGCAGCTTGGCCGGGATCCTCGGGGACACTGAAGCTTTCTTT.

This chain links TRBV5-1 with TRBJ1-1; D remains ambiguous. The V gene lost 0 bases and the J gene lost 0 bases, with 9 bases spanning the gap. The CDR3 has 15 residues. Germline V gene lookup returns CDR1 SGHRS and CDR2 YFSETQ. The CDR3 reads CASSLERVVNTEAFF. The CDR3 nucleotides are TGCGCCAGCAGCTTGGAAAGAGTGGTGAACACTGAAGCTTTCTTT. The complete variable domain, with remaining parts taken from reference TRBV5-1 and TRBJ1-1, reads KAGVTQTPRYLIKTRGQQVTLSCSPISGHRSVSWYQQTPGQGLQFLFEYFSETQRNKGNFPGRFSGRQFSNSRSEMNVSTLELGDSALYLCASSLERVVNTEAFFGQGTRLTVV.

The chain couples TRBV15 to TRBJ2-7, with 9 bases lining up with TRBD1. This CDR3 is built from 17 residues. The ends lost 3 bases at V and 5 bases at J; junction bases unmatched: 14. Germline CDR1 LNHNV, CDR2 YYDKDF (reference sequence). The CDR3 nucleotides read TGTGCCACCAGCAGGCCCCCCATGAGGGACAGGGCCGACGAGCAGTACTTC. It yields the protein CATSRPPMRDRADEQYF. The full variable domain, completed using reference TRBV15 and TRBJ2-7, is DAMVIQNPRYQVTQFGKPVTLSCSQTLNHNVMYWYQQKSSQAPKLLFHYYDKDFNNEADTPDNFQSRRPNTSFCFLDIRSPGLGDTAMYLCATSRPPMRDRADEQYFGPGTRLTVT.

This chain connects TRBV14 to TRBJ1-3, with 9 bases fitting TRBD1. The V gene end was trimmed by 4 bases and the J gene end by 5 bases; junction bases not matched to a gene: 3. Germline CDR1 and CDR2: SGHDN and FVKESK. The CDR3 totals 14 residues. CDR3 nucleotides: TGTGCCAGCAGCCGGGACAGGGATAGAAACACCATATATTTT. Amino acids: CASSRDRDRNTIYF. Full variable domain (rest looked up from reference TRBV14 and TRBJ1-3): EAGVTQFPSHSVIEKGQTVTLRCDPISGHDNLYWYRRVMGKEIKFLLHFVKESKQDESGMPNNRFLAERTGGTYSTLKVQPAELEDSGVYFCASSRDRDRNTIYFGEGSWLTVV.

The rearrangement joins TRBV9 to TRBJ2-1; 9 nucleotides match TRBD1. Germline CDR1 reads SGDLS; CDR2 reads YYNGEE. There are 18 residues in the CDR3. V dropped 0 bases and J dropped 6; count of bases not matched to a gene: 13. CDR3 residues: CASSVALEGTGIFNEQFF. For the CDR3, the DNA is TGTGCCAGCAGCGTAGCCTTGGAAGGGACAGGGATCTTCAATGAGCAGTTCTTC.

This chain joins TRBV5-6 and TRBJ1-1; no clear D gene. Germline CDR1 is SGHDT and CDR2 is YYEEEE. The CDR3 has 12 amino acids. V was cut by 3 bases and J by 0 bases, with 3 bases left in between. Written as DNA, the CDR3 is TGTGCCAGCAGCTACATGAACACTGAAGCTTTCTTT. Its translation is CASSYMNTEAFF.

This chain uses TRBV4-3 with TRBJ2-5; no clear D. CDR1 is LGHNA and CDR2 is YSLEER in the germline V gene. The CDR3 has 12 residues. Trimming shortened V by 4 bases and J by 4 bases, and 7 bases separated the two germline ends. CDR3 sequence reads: CASSPRGETQYF. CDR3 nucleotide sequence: TGCGCCAGCAGCCCGAGAGGAGAGACCCAGTACTTC.

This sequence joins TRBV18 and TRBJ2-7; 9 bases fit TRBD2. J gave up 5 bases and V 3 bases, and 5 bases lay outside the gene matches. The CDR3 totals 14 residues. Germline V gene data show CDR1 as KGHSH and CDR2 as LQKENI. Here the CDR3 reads CASSPLAGLNEQYF. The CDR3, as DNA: TGTGCCAGCTCACCCCTAGCGGGGCTGAACGAGCAGTACTTC.

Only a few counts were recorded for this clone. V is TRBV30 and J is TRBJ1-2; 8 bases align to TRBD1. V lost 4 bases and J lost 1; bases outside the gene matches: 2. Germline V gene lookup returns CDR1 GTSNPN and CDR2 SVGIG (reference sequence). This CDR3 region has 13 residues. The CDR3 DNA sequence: TGTGCCTGGACAACAGGGGGTAACTATGGCTACACCTTC. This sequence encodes CAWTTGGNYGYTF.

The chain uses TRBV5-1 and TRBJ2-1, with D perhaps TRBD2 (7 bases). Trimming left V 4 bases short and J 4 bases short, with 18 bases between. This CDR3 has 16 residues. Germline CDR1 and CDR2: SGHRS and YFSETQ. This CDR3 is CASSRGEGGHYNEQFF. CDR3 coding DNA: TGCGCCAGCAGCCGAGGGGAGGGGGGGCATTACAATGAGCAGTTCTTC.

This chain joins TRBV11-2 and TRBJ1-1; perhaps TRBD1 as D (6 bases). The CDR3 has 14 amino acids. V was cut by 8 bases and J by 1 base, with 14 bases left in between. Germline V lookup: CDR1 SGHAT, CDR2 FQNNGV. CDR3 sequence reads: CASLIGQTNTEAFF. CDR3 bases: TGTGCCAGCCTTATTGGACAGACGAACACTGAAGCTTTCTTT.

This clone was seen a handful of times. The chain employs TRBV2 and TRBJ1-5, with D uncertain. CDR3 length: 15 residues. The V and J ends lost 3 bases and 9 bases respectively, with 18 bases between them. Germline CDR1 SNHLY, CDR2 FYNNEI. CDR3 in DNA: TGTGCCAGCAGTGAGTGGGAGACCACCCTTTGGCCCCAGCATTTT. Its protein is CASSEWETTLWPQHF. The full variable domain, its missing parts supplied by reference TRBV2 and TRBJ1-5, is EPEVTQTPSHQVTQMGQEVILRCVPISNHLYFYWYRQILGQKVEFLVSFYNNEISEKSEIFDDQFSVERPDGSNFTLKIRSTKLEDSAMYFCASSEWETTLWPQHFGDGTRLSIL.

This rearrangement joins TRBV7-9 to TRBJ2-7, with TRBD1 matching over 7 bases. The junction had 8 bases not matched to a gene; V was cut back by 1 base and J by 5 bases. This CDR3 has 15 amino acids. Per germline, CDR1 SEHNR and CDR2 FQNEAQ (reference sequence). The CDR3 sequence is CASSLVGRGWNEQYF. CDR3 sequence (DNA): TGTGCCAGCAGCTTAGTCGGCAGGGGGTGGAACGAGCAGTACTTC.

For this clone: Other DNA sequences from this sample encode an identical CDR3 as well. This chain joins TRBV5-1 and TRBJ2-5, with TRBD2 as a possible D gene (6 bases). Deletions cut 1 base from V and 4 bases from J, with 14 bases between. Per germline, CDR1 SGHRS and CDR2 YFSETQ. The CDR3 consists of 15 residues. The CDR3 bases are TGCGCCAGCAGCTTGACTGGCGGGATCGGAGAGACCCAGTACTTC. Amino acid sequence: CASSLTGGIGETQYF.

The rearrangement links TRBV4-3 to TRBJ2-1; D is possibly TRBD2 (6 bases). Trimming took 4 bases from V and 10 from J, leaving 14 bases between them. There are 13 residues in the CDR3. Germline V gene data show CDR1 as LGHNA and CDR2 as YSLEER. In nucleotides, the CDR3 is TGCGCCAGCAGCCTCAGGAGGGGTGACGAGCAGTTCTTC. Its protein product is CASSLRRGDEQFF.

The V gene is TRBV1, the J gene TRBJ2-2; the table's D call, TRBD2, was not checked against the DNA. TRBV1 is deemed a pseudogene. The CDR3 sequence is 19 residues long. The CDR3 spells CTSSQDVGSGGSNTGELFF. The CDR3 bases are TGCACCAGCAGCCAAGATGTCGGTAGCGGGGGATCGAACACCGGGGAGCTGTTTTTT.

The CDR3 reads CAISADRGYSGDEQYF. In nucleotides, the CDR3 is TGTGCCATCAGTGCTGACAGGGGGTATTCGGGGGACGAGCAGTACTTC. The chain joins TRBV10-3 to TRBJ2-5, with TRBD1 matching over 9 bases. Gene TRBJ2-7 matches the end of the DNA better, so the J call may be wrong. The CDR3 runs 16 residues. From germline, CDR1 is ENHRY and CDR2 SYGVKD.

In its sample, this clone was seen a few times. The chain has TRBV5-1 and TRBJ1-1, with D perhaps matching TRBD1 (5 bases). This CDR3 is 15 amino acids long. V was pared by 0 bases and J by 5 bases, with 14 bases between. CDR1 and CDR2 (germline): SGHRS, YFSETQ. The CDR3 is CASSLGGVWGTEAFF. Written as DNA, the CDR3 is TGCGCCAGCAGCTTGGGGGGGGTTTGGGGGACTGAAGCTTTCTTT.

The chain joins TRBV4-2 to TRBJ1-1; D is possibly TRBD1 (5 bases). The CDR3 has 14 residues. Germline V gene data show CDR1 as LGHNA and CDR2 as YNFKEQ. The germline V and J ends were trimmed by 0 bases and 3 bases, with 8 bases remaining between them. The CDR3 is CASSQERGYTEAFF. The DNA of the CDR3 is TGTGCCAGCAGCCAAGAGCGGGGCTACACTGAAGCTTTCTTT.

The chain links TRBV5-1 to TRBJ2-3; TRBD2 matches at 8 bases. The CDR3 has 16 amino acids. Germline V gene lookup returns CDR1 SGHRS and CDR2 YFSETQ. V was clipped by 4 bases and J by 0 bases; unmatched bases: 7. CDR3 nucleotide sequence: TGCGCCAGCAGCATTACTAGCGGTATAAGCACAGATACGCAGTATTTT. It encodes CASSITSGISTDTQYF.